This T cell receptor beta chain was identified in a study of blood T cell repertoires in COVID-19. Whole-study context: PBMCs, B-cell-depleted T cells, or T cells provided the cDNA or gDNA that made up the material.

Trimming took 3 bases from V and 3 from J; bases not matched to a gene: 2. The CDR3 is made up of 14 amino acids. Germline CDR1 reads KGHSH; CDR2 reads LQKENI. The table came from immunoSEQ multiplex PCR; TCRdb's copy has only in-frame clones and leaves some out. The profile shows about 150,000 clones, around 80% of them singletons. The V gene is TRBV18, the J gene TRBJ2-5; 9 nucleotides line up with TRBD2. Material for sequencing was PBMCs or T cells enriched from blood (not recorded which). The receptor's source is a woman aged 45-60 years who had recovered from COVID-19. CDR3 in DNA: TGTGCCAGCTCACCGCGGGGGGGAGAAGAGACCCAGTACTTC. It is translated as CASSPRGGEETQYF.